The entry below gives a single T cell receptor (beta chain) sequence along with its context. In the authors' methods: Estimated nucleated cell counts came from reference gene primer amplification. Libraries were prepared by immunoSEQ multiplex PCR; TCRdb keeps only in-frame clonotypes and omits some of them. That table gives V, J and clone size, and the DNA gave D and trimming. The repertoire holds a few hundred thousand clones, with roughly 90% as singletons. The CDR3 runs 15 residues. CDR1 and CDR2 (germline): SGDLS, YYNGEE. The ends were cut back, 3 bases at V and 4 bases at J, with 13 bases in the middle. This entry comes from a study of blood T cell repertoires in COVID-19. Background on the study: Acute-phase and convalescent COVID-19 samples originated in the United States, Italy and Spain. PBMCs, B-cell-depleted T cells, or T cells were the source of the cDNA or gDNA that made up the material.

This rearrangement joins TRBV9 to TRBJ2-2; D is perhaps TRBD2 (5 bases). The receptor was isolated from a young man with active or convalescent COVID-19. The sample consisted of peripheral blood. This CDR3 is CASSETPGFTGELFF. The DNA for the CDR3 is TGTGCCAGCAGCGAAACCCCGGGATTCACCGGGGAGCTGTTTTTT.